A single sample is the source of the 26 T cell receptor beta chains below, sequenced in a study of T-cell memory formation after mild COVID-19. TCRdb passed the 5' RACE reads through MiXCR, listing each CDR3 protein once. The sample shows 310,000 or so distinct CDR3 sequences, approximately 15% of them seen only once. Source material: PBMCs or a T cell subset sorted from them (not recorded which). These receptors originate from a young man who had mild COVID-19 (a few samples of this study predate the infection). Cell type and time point are not known.

V and J are TRBV14 and TRBJ1-3; D not certain. Per germline, CDR1 SGHDN and CDR2 FVKESK. There are 15 residues in the CDR3. Trimming pared 1 base from V and 4 bases from J, leaving 11 bases between. The CDR3 coding sequence is TGTGCCAGCAGCCAAGCACAGCTCTCCGGAAACACCATATATTTT. Encoded protein: CASSQAQLSGNTIYF.

The chain employs TRBV5-1 and TRBJ1-1, with a weak D call TRBD1 (6 bases). Germline CDR1 SGHRS, CDR2 YFSETQ. The CDR3 length is 13 residues. Trimming removed 4 bases from V and 7 bases from J, with 14 bases in between. The CDR3 spells CASSQQGINEAFF. Written as DNA, the CDR3 is TGCGCCAGCAGCCAGCAGGGGATTAATGAAGCTTTCTTT.

The J gene is TRBJ2-5, the V gene TRBV7-3; no definite D call. The germline CDR1 and CDR2 sequences are SGHTA and FQGTGA. The V end lost 2 bases, the J end lost 7 bases, and 8 bases lay between the germline ends. The CDR3 length is 12 residues. CDR3 nucleotide sequence: TGTGCCAGCAGCTTAGACTTTGGGACCCAGTACTTC. As protein: CASSLDFGTQYF. The full variable domain, its missing parts supplied by reference TRBV7-3 and TRBJ2-5, is GAGVSQTPSNKVTEKGKYVELRCDPISGHTALYWYRQSLGQGPEFLIYFQGTGAADDSGLPNDRFFAVRPEGSVSTLKIQRTERGDSAVYLCASSLDFGTQYFGPGTRLLVL.

The chain links TRBV5-1 to TRBJ1-6; D is undetermined. Germline values: CDR1 SGHRS, CDR2 YFSETQ. Trimming took off 0 bases at V and 0 bases at J, with 10 bases between the two ends. The CDR3 has 17 residues. CDR3 region: CASSLVAGDSYNSPLHF. The DNA for the CDR3 is TGCGCCAGCAGCTTGGTGGCGGGTGACTCCTATAATTCACCCCTCCACTTT.

The gene calls are TRBV4-3 and TRBJ2-2; 7 bases map to TRBD2. V dropped 0 bases and J dropped 7; count of bases not matched to a gene: 11. The CDR3 runs to 17 residues. Germline loops: CDR1 LGHNA, CDR2 YSLEER. The chain's CDR3 is CASSQDREGRASGELFF. In nucleotides, the CDR3 is TGCGCCAGCAGCCAAGATAGAGAGGGGAGGGCGAGCGGGGAGCTGTTTTTT.

This chain uses TRBV24-1 with TRBJ2-1; 10 bases are shared with TRBD2. The germline V gene has CDR1 KGHDR and CDR2 SFDVKD. This CDR3 has 13 amino acids. V shed 9 bases, J shed 10 bases, and the junction held 8 bases outside the gene matches. The DNA for the CDR3 is TGTGCCACCGGGCGAGCGGGGGGGCTCGAGCAGTTCTTC. It specifies CATGRAGGLEQFF.

This clonotype occurred a few times. This rearrangement joins TRBV5-4 to TRBJ2-7; 8 bases map to TRBD1. Germline lookup yields CDR1 SGHNT and CDR2 YYREEE (reference sequence). The CDR3 totals 13 residues. V shed 4 bases, J shed 5 bases, and the junction held 5 bases outside the gene matches. CDR3: CASSLDRVDEQYF. In DNA, the CDR3 is TGTGCCAGCAGCCTGGACAGGGTGGACGAGCAGTACTTC.

There are a few counts of this clonotype. This rearrangement joins TRBV7-8 to TRBJ1-5; D might be TRBD1 (5 bases). Germline assignment: CDR1 SGHVS and CDR2 FQNEAQ. The CDR3 length is 13 residues. V lost 8 bases, J lost 4 bases, and 12 bases lay in between. CDR3 in DNA: TGTGCCAGCGGGGCCCTCTTTAATCAGCCCCAGCATTTT. This translates into CASGALFNQPQHF.

The rearrangement links TRBV5-1 to TRBJ2-2, with D hard to call. The CDR3 contains 15 residues. The V and J ends lost 0 bases and 1 base respectively, with 7 bases between them. Germline assignment: CDR1 SGHRS and CDR2 YFSETQ. CDR3 bases: TGCGCCAGCAGCTTGGTAGTCGGGAACACCGGGGAGCTGTTTTTT. This codes for CASSLVVGNTGELFF.

The chain combines TRBV12-3 or TRBV12-4 with TRBJ2-5, with 8 bases aligning to TRBD2. V dropped 1 base and J dropped 5; count of bases not matched to a gene: 9. This CDR3 has 16 residues. The CDR3 sequence: CASSLGPGTSGETQYF. For the CDR3, the DNA is TGTGCCAGCAGTTTAGGACCCGGGACTAGTGGGGAGACCCAGTACTTC.

The gene calls are TRBV4-3 and TRBJ2-2, with D unclear. Per the germline V gene, CDR1 is LGHNA and CDR2 is YSLEER. V lost 0 bases and J 5 bases, leaving 10 bases between the germline ends. The CDR3 contains 15 residues. The CDR3 spells CASSQEVTVTGELFF. CDR3 DNA sequence: TGCGCCAGCAGCCAAGAGGTCACGGTGACCGGGGAGCTGTTTTTT.

This clonotype has only a few counts. V and J are TRBV12-3 or TRBV12-4 and TRBJ2-7; no clear D. Between the trimmed V and J ends, which lost 3 bases and 4 bases, there was a span of 7 bases. The CDR3 covers 12 residues. The CDR3 here is CASSFGEYEQYF. The CDR3 DNA is TGTGCCAGCAGTTTCGGCGAGTACGAGCAGTACTTC.

The chain joins TRBV6-5 to TRBJ1-2, with TRBD1 matching over 8 bases. Germline V gene lookup returns CDR1 MNHEY and CDR2 SVGAGI. There are 15 residues in the CDR3. The V and J ends lost 6 bases and 7 bases, in that order; junction bases with no gene match: 13. CDR3 sequence: CASRKDRDRTSGYTF. As DNA, the CDR3 is TGTGCCAGCAGGAAGGACAGGGATCGGACTAGTGGCTACACCTTC.

The V call is TRBV7-6, the J call TRBJ1-1; no reliable D call. Trimming left V 5 bases short and J 4 bases short, with 11 bases between. This CDR3 has 13 residues. Germline CDR1 SGHVS, CDR2 FNYEAQ. The CDR3 bases are TGTGCCAGCAGCCCCACGGTGGGCACTGAAGCTTTCTTT. Protein sequence: CASSPTVGTEAFF.

J is TRBJ2-5 and V is TRBV15; 8 nucleotides agree with TRBD1. CDR1 and CDR2 (germline): LNHNV, YYDKDF (reference sequence). This CDR3 region has 15 residues. V shed 7 bases, J shed 0 bases, and the junction held 7 bases outside the gene matches. CDR3 coding DNA: TGTGCCACCACGAAACGGGACAGGTACCAAGAGACCCAGTACTTC. Protein product: CATTKRDRYQETQYF.

This clonotype has more than one count but fewer than ten. V usage is TRBV7-2 and J usage is TRBJ1-1; 7 bases line up with TRBD1. Germline V lookup: CDR1 SGHTA, CDR2 FQGNSA. The CDR3 loop spans 17 amino acids. V was pared by 6 bases and J by 1 base, with 14 bases of the junction left unmatched. As DNA, the CDR3 is TGTGCCAGCAGGATTCATATCGAAGGGGGCCCGAACACTGAAGCTTTCTTT. Protein product: CASRIHIEGGPNTEAFF.

A few counts support this clonotype. A junction boundary mismatches the germline segment, possibly from a read error. The rearrangement uses TRBV7-7 and TRBJ2-1; tentative D call: TRBD2 (6 bases). This CDR3 region has 12 residues. Germline V lookup: CDR1 SSHAT, CDR2 FNYEAQ (reference sequence). The CDR3 protein is CASSPDSRGLFF. Written as DNA, the CDR3 is TGTGCTAGCAGCCCCGACTCCCGGGGACTGTTCTTC.

This clonotype showed up just a few times. The V and J genes are TRBV7-2 and TRBJ1-2, with a weak D call TRBD1 (6 bases). The CDR3 is 18 amino acids. The germline CDR1 and CDR2 sequences are SGHTA and FQGNSA. V dropped 5 bases and J dropped 0 bases, with 22 bases sitting between them. In DNA form, the CDR3 reads TGTGCCAGCAGCGCACGACCAGGGGTTCAGTACTCTAACTATGGCTACACCTTC. Amino acids: CASSARPGVQYSNYGYTF.

This clonotype has a handful of counts. The chain couples TRBV7-2 to TRBJ2-3, with TRBD2 matching over 10 bases. Germline CDR1 and CDR2: SGHTA and FQGNSA. The CDR3 loop spans 18 amino acids. Trimming took 3 bases from V and 0 from J; bases not matched to a gene: 9. As DNA, the CDR3 is TGTGCCAGCAGCTTGAGTCCCAGCGGGGGGGTTAGCACAGATACGCAGTATTTT. It encodes CASSLSPSGGVSTDTQYF.

The chain combines TRBV29-1 with TRBJ1-1; 11 positions match TRBD1. V lost 2 bases to trimming and J lost 4 bases; unmatched junction nucleotides: 3. The CDR3 spans 14 residues. CDR1 is SQVTM, CDR2 ANQGSEA, per germline. CDR3 amino acids: CSVERTGGGTEAFF. CDR3 nucleotide sequence: TGCAGCGTTGAAAGGACAGGGGGCGGCACTGAAGCTTTCTTT. The whole variable domain, filled in from reference TRBV29-1 and TRBJ1-1, reads SAVISQKPSRDICQRGTSLTIQCQVDSQVTMMFWYRQQPGQSLTLIATANQGSEATYESGFVIDKFPISRPNLTFSTLTVSNMSPEDSSIYLCSVERTGGGTEAFFGQGTRLTVV.

At least ten counts were recorded for this clonotype. The chain couples TRBV7-3 to TRBJ2-4; the match to TRBD2 covers 8 bases. The ends lost 2 bases at V and 8 bases at J; junction bases unmatched: 2. CDR3 size: 13 residues. Germline V lookup: CDR1 SGHTA, CDR2 FQGTGA. DNA for the CDR3: TGTGCCAGCAGCTTAGGGCGGGGGGACATTCAGTACTTC. It is translated as CASSLGRGDIQYF.

The chain couples TRBV9 to TRBJ1-4, with a tentative D call TRBD1 (5 bases). The CDR3 consists of 14 residues. Germline loops: CDR1 SGDLS, CDR2 YYNGEE. V lost 3 bases and J 4 bases, leaving 10 bases between the germline ends. CDR3 in amino acids: CASSAWDGNEKLFF. The CDR3 nucleotides read TGTGCCAGCAGCGCCTGGGACGGTAATGAAAAACTGTTTTTT.

This clonotype appeared a few times. The chain couples TRBV9 to TRBJ1-1; maybe TRBD1 (5 bases). V lost 0 bases and J 5 bases, leaving 14 bases between the germline ends. CDR3 size: 15 residues. The V gene's germline CDR1 is SGDLS and CDR2 YYNGEE. In DNA form, the CDR3 reads TGTGCCAGCAGCGTAGGACCGGGGACGGGGACTGAAGCTTTCTTT. Amino acid sequence: CASSVGPGTGTEAFF.

The CDR3 DNA sequence: TGCAGTGCTGGACGAAGAGGCACAGATACGCAGTATTTT. Its protein is CSAGRRGTDTQYF. The chain recombines TRBV20-1 with TRBJ2-3; D gene unclear. V dropped 5 bases and J dropped 1 base, with 10 bases sitting between them. Germline values: CDR1 DFQATT, CDR2 SNEGSKA (reference sequence). The CDR3 spans 13 residues.

This clonotype was seen more than once but under ten times. The chain has TRBV20-1 and TRBJ1-1; D is perhaps TRBD1 (5 bases). The CDR3 consists of 9 residues. V was cut by 6 bases and J by 8 bases, with 7 bases left in between. Germline CDR1 reads DFQATT; CDR2 reads SNEGSKA (reference sequence). CDR3 in DNA: TGCAGTGCGGGGCCAGAAGCTTTCTTT. Protein sequence: CSAGPEAFF.

This chain links TRBV20-1 with TRBJ2-7; D might be TRBD1 or TRBD2, each matching 6 bases. Germline CDR1 DFQATT, CDR2 SNEGSKA (reference sequence). This CDR3 contains 16 residues. Trimming removed 3 bases at V and 2 bases at J, with 20 bases between. DNA of the CDR3: TGCAGTGCTAGTATAGAACCGCGGGACATAACCTACGAGCAGTACGTC. Amino acid sequence: CSASIEPRDITYEQYV.